The 18 T cell receptor beta chains presented below share a single source sample, sequenced in a study of T cell changes during pregnancy in multiple sclerosis. Profiling relied on immunoSEQ multiplex PCR, and the TCRdb table lists in-frame clones only, not all of them. This sample has 55,000 to 65,000 clones, with 94% found just once. The source material was CD8+ T cells from peripheral blood mononuclear cells, sampled in the third trimester of pregnancy. The receptors come from a female donor with multiple sclerosis, enrolled in a pregnancy study.

The chain joins TRBV11-3 to TRBJ2-1, with D hard to call. The CDR3 runs 11 residues. The germline V gene has CDR1 SGHNT and CDR2 YENEEA. V lost 8 bases and J lost 8, with 10 bases in between. The CDR3 coding sequence is TGTGCCAGCCAAAATACAGATGAGCAGTTCTTC. Translated: CASQNTDEQFF. Supplemented by reference TRBV11-3 and TRBJ2-1, the full variable domain reads EAGVVQSPRYKIIEKKQPVAFWCNPISGHNTLYWYLQNLGQGPELLIRYENEEAVDDSQLPKDRFSAERLKGVDSTLKIQPAELGDSAVYLCASQNTDEQFFGPGTRLTVL.

The chain has TRBV18 and TRBJ2-7, with 11 bases aligning to TRBD1. This CDR3 region has 15 residues. Germline V gene sequence: CDR1 KGHSH, CDR2 LQKENI. Trimming at V came to 5 bases and at J to 2 bases, leaving 5 bases not matched to a gene. CDR3 nucleotide sequence: TGTGCCAGCTCAGGGGCGGACAGGGGGCCCTACGAGCAGTACTTC. Translation: CASSGADRGPYEQYF.

The chain combines TRBV18 with TRBJ2-7, with 9 positions matching TRBD1. The germline V gene encodes CDR1 KGHSH and CDR2 LQKENI. The CDR3 totals 14 residues. The J segment lost 7 bases and the V segment lost 3 bases, leaving 7 bases of the junction unmatched. The CDR3 region has the DNA TGTGCCAGCTCACCCCGGGACAGGGTGAGGGAGCAGTACTTC. Translating it yields CASSPRDRVREQYF.

The rearrangement uses TRBV5-8 and TRBJ2-1; 7 nucleotides match TRBD2. After removal of 0 bases from V and 3 bases from J, the junction contained 6 bases not matched to a gene. Germline CDR1 is SGHTS and CDR2 is YDEGEE. The CDR3 runs 16 residues. CDR3 bases: TGTGCCAGCAGCTTGGTCGGCGGGAGTAGCTACAATGAGCAGTTCTTC. Its protein product is CASSLVGGSSYNEQFF.

This rearrangement joins TRBV4-1 to TRBJ1-4; no reliable D call. In germline, CDR1 is MGHRA, CDR2 YSYEKL. With 5 bases removed from V and 7 bases from J, the gap between germline ends came to 8 bases. CDR3 length: 12 amino acids. The CDR3 protein is CASSDSGEKLFF. CDR3 in DNA: TGCGCCAGCAGCGATAGTGGTGAAAAACTGTTTTTT.

V and J are TRBV4-1 and TRBJ2-1; a weak D match, TRBD2 (6 bases). The CDR3 length is 17 residues. Trimming cost V 0 bases and J 9 bases, with 21 bases left between them. The germline CDR1 and CDR2 sequences are MGHRA and YSYEKL. CDR3 sequence (DNA): TGCGCCAGCAGCCAAGATAGGGGACTGTTCCGCGGTGGTGAGCAGTTCTTC. Protein sequence: CASSQDRGLFRGGEQFF.

The chain is built from TRBV2 and TRBJ2-4; tentatively, D is TRBD2 (7 bases). The length of the CDR3 is 15 residues. V shed 6 bases and J shed 3 bases, with 15 bases lying between them. Germline V gene sequence: CDR1 SNHLY, CDR2 FYNNEI. CDR3 protein: CASRGEGGGKNIQYF. The CDR3 DNA is TGTGCCAGCAGGGGGGAAGGGGGGGGCAAAAACATTCAGTACTTC. The entire variable domain, with the rest obtained from reference TRBV2 and TRBJ2-4, is as follows: EPEVTQTPSHQVTQMGQEVILRCVPISNHLYFYWYRQILGQKVEFLVSFYNNEISEKSEIFDDQFSVERPDGSNFTLKIRSTKLEDSAMYFCASRGEGGGKNIQYFGAGTRLSVL.

This sequence joins TRBV30 and TRBJ1-4, with D unclear. The CDR3 has 12 amino acids. Trimming removed 7 bases at V and 8 bases at J, with 14 bases between. CDR1 is GTSNPN and CDR2 is SVGIG in the germline V gene (reference sequence). The CDR3 region is CASGGMEEKLFF. The CDR3 DNA follows: TGTGCCTCGGGCGGGATGGAAGAAAAACTGTTTTTT.

The V and J genes are TRBV11-2 and TRBJ2-7; the D is unclear. The CDR3 totals 16 residues. Per germline, CDR1 SGHAT and CDR2 FQNNGV. V was trimmed by 5 bases and J by 2 bases, leaving 19 bases between them. This CDR3 reads CASSRIRGSPTYEQYF. Here the CDR3 DNA reads TGTGCCAGCAGCAGAATTCGAGGTAGTCCTACCTACGAGCAGTACTTC. The variable domain in full, completed from reference TRBV11-2 and TRBJ2-7, reads EAGVAQSPRYKIIEKRQSVAFWCNPISGHATLYWYQQILGQGPKLLIQFQNNGVVDDSQLPKDRFSAERLKGVDSTLKIQPAKLEDSAVYLCASSRIRGSPTYEQYFGPGTRLTVT.

The chain has TRBV14 and TRBJ1-1, with D perhaps TRBD1 (5 bases). V was trimmed by 2 bases and J by 0 bases, leaving 10 bases between them. The CDR3 is made up of 15 amino acids. Germline loops: CDR1 SGHDN, CDR2 FVKESK. The CDR3 spells CASSQWKGMNTEAFF. CDR3 DNA sequence: TGTGCCAGCAGCCAATGGAAGGGGATGAACACTGAAGCTTTCTTT.

The chain employs TRBV29-1 and TRBJ2-7, with 8 bases fitting TRBD2. This CDR3 spans 14 amino acids. Germline V CDR1 and CDR2: SQVTM, ANQGSEA. V lost 5 bases and J lost 1; bases outside the gene matches: 7. The CDR3 sequence is CSVLAGGLSYEQYF. DNA for the CDR3: TGCAGCGTTTTGGCGGGAGGTCTATCCTACGAGCAGTACTTC.

V and J are TRBV7-6 and TRBJ2-7; D possibly corresponds to TRBD1 (6 bases). V lost 4 bases to trimming and J lost 0 bases, with 13 bases between them. Germline-derived CDR1 and CDR2 are SGHVS and FNYEAQ. CDR3 size: 15 residues. As DNA, the CDR3 is TGTGCCAGCAGCTCGGCGACAGGCCTCTCCTACGAGCAGTACTTC. Translating gives CASSSATGLSYEQYF.

CDR3 sequence (DNA): TGCGCCAGCAGCCAAGCAATAAAACTTGGACACCCAGGCTACGAGCAGTACTTC. Translated, it gives CASSQAIKLGHPGYEQYF. The chain combines TRBV4-3 with TRBJ2-7, with D possibly matching TRBD1 (5 bases). V was trimmed by 1 base and J by 3 bases, leaving 22 bases between them. The CDR3 is made up of 18 amino acids. Germline CDR1 reads LGHNA; CDR2 reads YSLEER.

Judged by abundance, this clone is medium-sized. The chain recombines TRBV29-1 with TRBJ1-2; 8 positions match TRBD1. J lost 6 bases, V lost 5 bases, and 5 bases had no gene match. Germline loops: CDR1 SQVTM, CDR2 ANQGSEA. The CDR3 loop spans 12 amino acids. CDR3 nucleotide sequence: TGCAGCGTTTCCAGGGGGCGCGATGGCTACACCTTC. This codes for CSVSRGRDGYTF. The full variable domain, completed using reference TRBV29-1 and TRBJ1-2, is SAVISQKPSRDICQRGTSLTIQCQVDSQVTMMFWYRQQPGQSLTLIATANQGSEATYESGFVIDKFPISRPNLTFSTLTVSNMSPEDSSIYLCSVSRGRDGYTFGSGTRLTVV.

The CDR3 sequence is CASSSLQGHYEQYF. In DNA form, the CDR3 reads TGTGCCAGCAGCTCGTTGCAGGGACACTACGAGCAGTACTTC. The chain is built from TRBV27 and TRBJ2-7; a possible D gene is TRBD1 (6 bases). This CDR3 comprises 14 residues. V lost 6 bases to trimming and J lost 3 bases, with 15 bases between them. Looked up from germline, CDR1 is MNHEY and CDR2 is SMNVEV (reference sequence).

The chain links TRBV7-6 to TRBJ2-3; the match to TRBD1 covers 7 bases. Germline CDR1 reads SGHVS; CDR2 reads FNYEAQ. CDR3 length equals 17 residues. J lost 2 bases, V lost 2 bases, and 10 bases had no gene match. The CDR3 loop reads CASSLLGGASPTDTQYF. In DNA, the CDR3 is TGTGCCAGCAGCTTATTAGGGGGCGCCTCTCCCACAGATACGCAGTATTTT.

The chain uses TRBV11-2 and TRBJ2-1, with 13 bases identical to TRBD2. V lost 4 bases and J lost 6; bases outside the gene matches: 9. The CDR3 runs to 17 residues. CDR1 and CDR2 (germline): SGHAT, FQNNGV. CDR3 amino acids: CASSSGLAGVISNEQFF. The CDR3 DNA reads as TGTGCCAGCAGCTCCGGACTAGCGGGAGTAATTAGCAATGAGCAGTTCTTC.

The J gene is TRBJ2-2, the V gene TRBV5-5; no definite D call. Trimming removed 4 bases at V and 5 bases at J, with 12 bases between. This CDR3 has 14 amino acids. Germline V gives CDR1 SGHKS, CDR2 YYEKEE (reference sequence). The DNA for the CDR3 is TGTGCCAGCAGCACCAATGGAGAAACCGGGGAGCTGTTTTTT. As protein: CASSTNGETGELFF.